The 24 T cell receptor beta chains in this list originate from one sample, sequenced in a study of T cell changes during pregnancy in multiple sclerosis. Clones were read by immunoSEQ multiplex PCR, and TCRdb kept only the in-frame ones, dropping some. The sample has over 75,000 clones; almost 95% are singletons. The source material was peripheral blood, sampled in the first trimester of pregnancy. The receptors originated from a female donor with multiple sclerosis, enrolled in a pregnancy study.

The chain combines TRBV2 with TRBJ2-5, with TRBD1 identical over 9 bases. From germline, CDR1 is SNHLY and CDR2 FYNNEI. Trimming removed 7 bases from V and 2 bases from J; junction bases left unmatched: 8. The CDR3 length is 15 residues. CDR3: CASKRAQGAQETQYF. Written as DNA, the CDR3 is TGTGCCAGCAAGCGCGCACAGGGGGCACAAGAGACCCAGTACTTC.

V gene TRBV2 combines with J gene TRBJ2-7, with D possibly matching TRBD1 (5 bases). V gave up 6 bases and J gave up 4 bases, with 19 bases separating them. The germline CDR1 and CDR2 sequences are SNHLY and FYNNEI. The CDR3 consists of 15 residues. CDR3 in amino acids: CASRAVQGLLYEQYF. In DNA form, the CDR3 reads TGTGCCAGCAGAGCAGTCCAGGGTTTATTATACGAGCAGTACTTC.

Here the CDR3 reads CASSTSNQPQHF. Written as DNA, the CDR3 is TGTGCCAGTAGCACAAGCAATCAGCCCCAGCATTTT. The rearrangement links TRBV19 to TRBJ1-5; unclear D gene. V lost 6 bases and J 1 base, leaving 4 bases between the germline ends. CDR3 length: 12 residues. CDR1 and CDR2 (germline): LNHDA, SQIVND (reference sequence).

The rearrangement joins TRBV6-6 to TRBJ2-6; the match to TRBD1 covers 7 bases. After removal of 6 bases from V and 4 bases from J, the junction contained 6 bases not matched to a gene. Germline assignment: CDR1 MNHNY and CDR2 SVGAGI (reference sequence). The CDR3 is 15 residues long. CDR3 loop: CASSLDRTGANVLTF. CDR3 bases: TGTGCCAGCAGCCTGGACAGGACGGGGGCCAACGTCCTGACTTTC.

V gene TRBV11-2 combines with J gene TRBJ2-7; the D gene is possibly TRBD2 (6 bases). Germline CDR1 and CDR2: SGHAT and FQNNGV. This CDR3 spans 13 amino acids. The V gene lost 5 bases and the J gene lost 2 bases, with 10 bases spanning the gap. The CDR3 is CASSRGIAYEQYF. CDR3 sequence (DNA): TGTGCCAGCAGCCGCGGGATTGCCTACGAGCAGTACTTC. Looking up the rest from reference TRBV11-2 and TRBJ2-7 gives the full variable domain: EAGVAQSPRYKIIEKRQSVAFWCNPISGHATLYWYQQILGQGPKLLIQFQNNGVVDDSQLPKDRFSAERLKGVDSTLKIQPAKLEDSAVYLCASSRGIAYEQYFGPGTRLTVT.

V gene TRBV5-1 combines with J gene TRBJ2-1, with a tentative D call TRBD2 (6 bases). V lost 0 bases and J 8 bases, leaving 15 bases between the germline ends. Germline V gives CDR1 SGHRS, CDR2 YFSETQ. This CDR3 contains 15 residues. This CDR3 is CASSLVDGSVDEQFF. The CDR3, as DNA: TGCGCCAGCAGCTTGGTTGACGGGAGTGTCGATGAGCAGTTCTTC.

The gene calls are TRBV9 and TRBJ1-2; weak D call: TRBD1 (6 bases). Trimming stripped 3 bases from V and 3 bases from J, with 6 bases between. This CDR3 is built from 12 residues. CDR1 SGDLS and CDR2 YYNGEE come from the germline V gene. The CDR3 protein is CASSDRDYGYTF. The CDR3, as DNA: TGTGCCAGCAGCGACAGGGACTATGGCTACACCTTC. The whole variable domain, filled in from reference TRBV9 and TRBJ1-2, reads DSGVTQTPKHLITATGQRVTLRCSPRSGDLSVYWYQQSLDQGLQFLIQYYNGEERAKGNILERFSAQQFPDLHSELNLSSLELGDSALYFCASSDRDYGYTFGSGTRLTVV.

The V call is TRBV11-2, the J call TRBJ2-7; 8 positions match TRBD2. Germline V gene lookup returns CDR1 SGHAT and CDR2 FQNNGV. This CDR3 has 15 amino acids. Losses at the gene ends were 0 bases for V and 6 bases for J; bases not matched to a gene: 7. The CDR3 sequence: CASSLDPAGDFEQYF. For the CDR3, the DNA is TGTGCCAGCAGCTTAGATCCAGCGGGAGATTTCGAGCAGTACTTC.

This chain links TRBV10-3 with TRBJ2-3, with 11 nucleotides matching TRBD2. With 2 bases clipped from V and 5 bases from J, the junction kept 0 bases outside the gene matches. Germline values: CDR1 ENHRY, CDR2 SYGVKD. The CDR3 extends over 14 amino acids. CDR3 nucleotides: TGTGCCATCAGTGAGACTAGCGGGAGAGATACGCAGTATTTT. It encodes CAISETSGRDTQYF.

CDR3 sequence: CASSPRSDEQFF. The CDR3 DNA reads TGTGCCAGCAGCCCTCGGTCCGATGAGCAGTTCTTC. The chain uses TRBV5-4 and TRBJ2-1; D unclear. This CDR3 is built from 12 residues. From germline, CDR1 is SGHNT and CDR2 YYREEE (reference sequence). Trimming left V 4 bases short and J 8 bases short, with 10 bases between.

This clone appeared once. V is TRBV6-5 and J is TRBJ2-3, with TRBD2 identical over 13 bases. Germline loops: CDR1 MNHEY, CDR2 SVGAGI. The length of the CDR3 is 15 residues. The junction had 9 bases not matched to a gene; V was cut back by 10 bases and J by 5 bases. The CDR3, as DNA: TGTGCCACCTTCGGACTAGCGGGAGAAGGAGATACGCAGTATTTT. This encodes CATFGLAGEGDTQYF.

This clone was detected once. The rearrangement joins TRBV19 to TRBJ1-1, with D tentatively TRBD1 (6 bases). The V gene's germline CDR1 is LNHDA and CDR2 SQIVND (reference sequence). The CDR3 loop spans 14 amino acids. The V gene lost 2 bases and the J gene lost 1 base, with 8 bases spanning the gap. CDR3 nucleotides: TGTGCCAGTAGTATACCGGGACAGAACACTGAAGCTTTCTTT. Its protein product is CASSIPGQNTEAFF.

This clone was seen only once. The chain links TRBV7-9 to TRBJ2-3, with D possibly TRBD1 on 5 matching bases. The germline gives CDR1 SEHNR, CDR2 FQNEAQ (reference sequence). This CDR3 is built from 17 residues. V was trimmed by 5 bases and J by 2 bases, leaving 20 bases between them. The CDR3, as DNA: TGTGCCAGCAGCATCCGGCAGGGCCCCAAATTCACAGATACGCAGTATTTT. Translating it yields CASSIRQGPKFTDTQYF.

This clone was recorded only once. This chain uses TRBV5-1 with TRBJ2-3, with 8 positions matching TRBD1. The V gene's germline CDR1 is SGHRS and CDR2 YFSETQ. The CDR3 runs to 15 residues. V was clipped by 4 bases and J by 3 bases; unmatched bases: 7. The DNA of the CDR3 is TGCGCCAGCAGCCTCAGGGGGCTCGGTACAGATACGCAGTATTTT. The encoded protein is CASSLRGLGTDTQYF.

V gene TRBV21-1 combines with J gene TRBJ1-5. TRBV21-1 is given as a pseudogene. CDR3 size: 13 residues. The CDR3 is CAAGGGSNQPQHF. The CDR3, as DNA: TGTGCAGCGGGGGGAGGTAGCAATCAGCCCCAGCATTTT.

V gene TRBV10-3 combines with J gene TRBJ2-2; 11 nucleotides align to TRBD2. Trimming cost V 5 bases and J 6 bases; bases outside gene matches: 2. In germline, CDR1 is ENHRY, CDR2 SYGVKD. This CDR3 region has 14 residues. The CDR3 DNA reads as TGTGCCATCAGTTCACTAGCGGGAGCCGGGGAGCTGTTTTTT. The encoded protein is CAISSLAGAGELFF.

The chain links TRBV6-5 to TRBJ2-7, with D possibly being TRBD2 (6 bases). V lost 6 bases and J lost 0, with 12 bases in between. CDR3 length: 14 amino acids. Germline V gene sequence: CDR1 MNHEY, CDR2 SVGAGI. CDR3: CASSPRGYSYEQYF. The CDR3 DNA reads as TGTGCCAGCAGCCCCCGGGGGTACTCCTACGAGCAGTACTTC.

The gene calls are TRBV7-2 and TRBJ2-7, with TRBD1 matching 7 bases. J lost 3 bases, V lost 5 bases, and 10 bases had no gene match. The CDR3 length is 15 residues. CDR1 and CDR2 from the germline V gene are SGHTA and FQGNSA. The CDR3 DNA is TGTGCCAGCAGCCTTACCGGGACAGCGAACTACGAGCAGTACTTC. Its protein product is CASSLTGTANYEQYF.

This clone showed up just once. The rearrangement links TRBV19 to TRBJ1-2; TRBD1 matches at 7 bases. Germline-derived CDR1 and CDR2 are LNHDA and SQIVND (reference sequence). Trimming at V came to 9 bases and at J to 6 bases, leaving 7 bases not matched to a gene. The CDR3 is 12 residues long. CDR3 in amino acids: CASNRGGDGYTF. The CDR3 bases are TGTGCCAGCAACAGGGGTGGTGATGGCTACACCTTC. Full variable domain (rest looked up from reference TRBV19 and TRBJ1-2): DGGITQSPKYLFRKEGQNVTLSCEQNLNHDAMYWYRQDPGQGLRLIYYSQIVNDFQKGDIAEGYSVSREKKESFPLTVTSAQKNPTAFYLCASNRGGDGYTFGSGTRLTVV.

The chain joins TRBV21-1 to TRBJ2-1; TRBD2 was called by the table and not checked on the DNA. TRBV21-1 is classified as a pseudogene. The CDR3 is 12 amino acids. For the CDR3, the DNA is TGTGCCAGCAGCGTGAGTTGCGTTGAGCAGTTCTTC. Translating it yields CASSVSCVEQFF.

This chain uses TRBV5-6 with TRBJ1-1; unclear D gene. The ends were cut back, 0 bases at V and 4 bases at J, with 19 bases in the middle. The germline V gene encodes CDR1 SGHDT and CDR2 YYEEEE. The CDR3 sequence is 17 residues long. CDR3 in DNA: TGTGCCAGCAGCTTGGTCGGGGTATGGCAAAAGGGCACTGAAGCTTTCTTT. Encoded protein: CASSLVGVWQKGTEAFF.

This clone was observed a handful of times. The chain's CDR3 is CASSLGGGYGYTF. As DNA, the CDR3 is TGTGCCAGCAGCTTGGGGGGCGGCTATGGCTACACCTTC. The chain uses TRBV5-5 and TRBJ1-2; tentative D call: TRBD1 (5 bases). V shed 0 bases and J shed 4 bases, with 7 bases lying between them. Germline V gene sequence: CDR1 SGHKS, CDR2 YYEKEE (reference sequence). The CDR3 extends over 13 amino acids. The entire variable domain, with the rest obtained from reference TRBV5-5 and TRBJ1-2, is as follows: DAGVTQSPTHLIKTRGQQVTLRCSPISGHKSVSWYQQVLGQGPQFIFQYYEKEERGRGNFPDRFSARQFPNYSSELNVNALLLGDSALYLCASSLGGGYGYTFGSGTRLTVV.

The chain employs TRBV28 and TRBJ1-5; D remains ambiguous. CDR1 and CDR2 from the germline V gene are MDHEN and SYDVKM. V was trimmed by 5 bases and J by 7 bases, leaving 6 bases between them. This CDR3 has 11 amino acids. The CDR3: CASSREQPQHF. The CDR3 DNA follows: TGTGCCAGCAGTCGGGAGCAGCCCCAGCATTTT.

The chain combines TRBV6-5 with TRBJ2-2, with 8 bases aligning to TRBD2. The CDR3 runs to 14 residues. Germline V gene data show CDR1 as MNHEY and CDR2 as SVGAGI. V shed 6 bases and J 7 bases; nucleotides not matched to a gene: 7. DNA for the CDR3: TGTGCCAGCAGGATAACTAGCGGAGGCGGGGAGCTGTTTTTT. Protein product: CASRITSGGGELFF.